These T cell receptor beta chains were read from a single sample in a study of spatial heterogeneity in lung cancer. TCRdb re-called the 5' RACE reads with MiXCR, one entry per CDR3 protein. Of about 24,000 distinct CDR3 sequences listed, 8.8% are singletons. The material was lung tumor tissue, obtained at surgery. The origin of the receptors is a male donor with early-stage non-small cell lung cancer. Each CDR3 is given with its conserved first and last residue. The D gene is left open where the match is weak. Only some rows state a clone size, as once, few, many or a class for expanded clones.

v_gene	j_gene	abundance	d_gene	CDR3nt	CDR3aa
TRBV7-2	TRBJ2-1	many	.	TGTGCCAGCAGCTTAGCGTGGGGCCATGAGCAGTTCTTC	CASSLAWGHEQFF
TRBV30	TRBJ1-1	.	TRBD1	TGTGCCGGGCAGACAGGGTTGAACACTGAAGCTTTCTTT	CAGQTGLNTEAFF
TRBV5-1	TRBJ1-2	many	.	TGCGCCAGCAGCTTGGGGGTCGCTCGGCTGTTCTATGGCTACACCTTC	CASSLGVARLFYGYTF
TRBV9	TRBJ2-2	.	.	TGTGCCAGCAGCGTCGGAAGTTCGAGTAGCACCGGGGAGCTGTTTTTT	CASSVGSSSSTGELFF
TRBV20-1	TRBJ1-1	many	.	TGCAGTGCTAGAGATTGGTCGAGAGGGGGGGACACTGAAGCTTTCTTT	CSARDWSRGGDTEAFF
TRBV29-1	TRBJ2-7	many	TRBD2	TGCAGCGCTCAGACTAGCGGGATAGGCTACGAGCAGTACTTC	CSAQTSGIGYEQYF
TRBV28	TRBJ2-2	.	TRBD2	TGTGCCAGCAGCAAAGTAGCGGGGGCCCTCAACACCGGGGAGCTGTTTTTT	CASSKVAGALNTGELFF
TRBV7-9	TRBJ1-4	.	TRBD1	TGTGCCAGCAGCTTAGAGGGACAGCCTAATGAAAAACTGTTTTTT	CASSLEGQPNEKLFF
TRBV20-1	TRBJ1-2	.	.	TGCAGTGCTAGCAGGGAATTAAACTATGGCTACACCTTC	CSASRELNYGYTF
TRBV11-3	TRBJ2-1	many	.	TGTGCCAGCAGCTTAGGTAGTGCCAGCTACAATGAGCAGTTCTTC	CASSLGSASYNEQFF
TRBV6-1	TRBJ2-7	.	.	TGTGCCAGCAGTGCTTTGGTGGGCCGGGGACACGCTTACGAGCAGTACTTC	CASSALVGRGHAYEQYF
TRBV18	TRBJ1-1	medium-sized	TRBD1	TGTGCCAGCTCACGACAGGGAGAAACTGAAGCTTTCTTT	CASSRQGETEAFF
TRBV7-2	TRBJ2-7	.	.	TGTGCCAGCAGCCCTTCTATAAACTCCTACGAGCAGTACTTC	CASSPSINSYEQYF
TRBV20-1	TRBJ1-4	many	TRBD1	TGCAGTACTCAGACAGGGAGGGATGAAAAACTGTTTTTT	CSTQTGRDEKLFF
TRBV7-2	TRBJ2-1	many	TRBD2	TGTGCCAGCAGCCTCCGCGGGCGGGGGGGCCAAGGTGAGCAGTTCTTC	CASSLRGRGGQGEQFF
TRBV28	TRBJ2-7	many	TRBD1	TGTGCCAGCAGGTATGGGACAGACACCCGGTACGAGCAGTACTTC	CASRYGTDTRYEQYF
TRBV18	TRBJ2-3	.	TRBD1	TGTGCCAGCTCACCCGGGACAGTTAGCACAGATACGCAGTATTTT	CASSPGTVSTDTQYF
TRBV7-6	TRBJ2-3	.	.	TGTGCCAGCAGCTTAAGCCTAGCGAACACAGATACGCAGTATTTT	CASSLSLANTDTQYF
TRBV9	TRBJ2-1	many	.	TGTGCCAGCAGCGTAGCTACGAAGAATGAGCAGTTCTTC	CASSVATKNEQFF
TRBV6-2/TRBV6-3	TRBJ2-7	many	.	TGTGCCAGCAGATCCCTACTTAGGGGTTACGAGCAGTACTTC	CASRSLLRGYEQYF
TRBV5-4	TRBJ2-5	many	TRBD2	TGTGCCAGCAGCGGACTAGAAGAGACCCAGTACTTC	CASSGLEETQYF
TRBV9	TRBJ2-7	medium-sized	TRBD2	TGTGCCAGCAGCCCCTCCAGGGGACTAGTAAGCGAGCAGTACTTC	CASSPSRGLVSEQYF
TRBV20-1	TRBJ2-3	many	.	TGCAGTGCTAGCGAGATGGTTACGCAGTATTTT	CSASEMVTQYF
TRBV28	TRBJ2-7	many	.	TGTGCCAGCAGTTTAACCCTCGGAGGAACCTACGAGCAGTACTTC	CASSLTLGGTYEQYF
TRBV7-2	TRBJ2-3	many	.	TGTGCCAGCAGCCGCACGCGGCGGATCCAGCAAGATACGCAGTATTTT	CASSRTRRIQQDTQYF
TRBV7-9	TRBJ2-5	many	.	TGTGCCAGCAAATGGACGGCCACAGGGGAGACCCAGTACTTC	CASKWTATGETQYF
TRBV28	TRBJ2-5	few	TRBD2	TGTGCCAGCCTGCCGGGACTAGCGGGTCTGGAGACCCAGTACTTC	CASLPGLAGLETQYF
TRBV6-1	TRBJ2-1	.	TRBD1	TGTACCCACTCATCCACAGGGGGTGAGCAGTTCTTC	CTHSSTGGEQFF
TRBV20-1	TRBJ1-2	many	.	TGCAGTGCCAGGAAGTTTGCGGCTCTCGATGGCTACACCTTC	CSARKFAALDGYTF
TRBV27	TRBJ1-6	many	TRBD1	TGTGCCAGCAGCGGACAGGGGAATTCACCCCTCCACTTT	CASSGQGNSPLHF
TRBV2	TRBJ1-4	many	TRBD1	TGTGCCAGCGGCAGGACAGGGAGGAGTGAAAAACTGTTTTTT	CASGRTGRSEKLFF
TRBV29-1	TRBJ1-2	many	.	TGCAGCGTTGTGAGGACTCACTCCAATGGCTACACCTTC	CSVVRTHSNGYTF
TRBV28	TRBJ2-7	many	.	TGTGCCAGCAGTTTCTATAGGACTGAGTACGAGCAGTACTTC	CASSFYRTEYEQYF
TRBV6-6	TRBJ2-2	many	TRBD2	TGTGCCAGCAGCCAAGCGGGGAAAACCGGGGAGCTGTTTTTT	CASSQAGKTGELFF
TRBV3-1	TRBJ2-2	few	TRBD1	TGTGCCAGCAGCCAAACCGGGACAGGGGCGGCCGGGGAGCTGTTTTTT	CASSQTGTGAAGELFF
TRBV7-9	TRBJ1-1	medium-sized	.	TGTGCCAGCACCTCTACCGTTACAGTGAACACTGAAGCTTTCTTT	CASTSTVTVNTEAFF
TRBV6-5	TRBJ2-5	many	.	TGTGCCAGCAGCCAGAGGTTGGCGGGGGCATACCAAGAGACCCAGTACTTC	CASSQRLAGAYQETQYF
TRBV30	TRBJ1-5	few	.	TGTGCCTGGAGTGTACGGACGAATCAGCCCCAGCATTTT	CAWSVRTNQPQHF
TRBV12-3/TRBV12-4	TRBJ2-4	few	.	TGTGCCAGCAGTTTCGCAATAGCCAAAAACATTCAGTACTTC	CASSFAIAKNIQYF
TRBV7-2	TRBJ2-7	many	.	TGTGCCAGCAGCCCTACGACCCACGAGCAGTACTTC	CASSPTTHEQYF
TRBV7-2	TRBJ1-3	many	.	TGTGCCAGCAGCAAATTCGACGGGATCTCTGGAAACACCATATATTTT	CASSKFDGISGNTIYF
TRBV12-3/TRBV12-4	TRBJ2-7	.	.	TGTGCCAGCAGTCAAAACCGGGGGGCGGAGTACTTC	CASSQNRGAEYF
TRBV7-3	TRBJ1-6	few	.	TGTGCCAGCAGCTTATCAGGGGTCGGATCACCCCTCCACTTT	CASSLSGVGSPLHF
TRBV7-9	TRBJ1-2	many	TRBD1	TGTGCCAGCAGCCTCCGGGACAGGGGGCTCACCTTC	CASSLRDRGLTF
TRBV5-1	TRBJ2-7	.	TRBD2	TGCGCCAGCAGTCAGCTAGCGGGCAGCTCCTACGAGCAGTACTTC	CASSQLAGSSYEQYF
TRBV11-3	TRBJ2-7	.	TRBD2	TGTGCCAGCAGCCTAGCGGTTTCCTACGAGCAGTACTTC	CASSLAVSYEQYF
TRBV20-1	TRBJ2-7	many	TRBD2	TGCAGTGCTGGGACTAGGGGGTACGAGCAGTACTTC	CSAGTRGYEQYF
TRBV12-5	TRBJ2-1	many	.	TGTGCTAGTGGTTCCCAGGTCGAGCAGTTCTTC	CASGSQVEQFF
TRBV3-1	TRBJ2-1	many	.	TGTGCCAGCAGCCGGGGGGCCCCTTCCTCCTACAATGAGCAGTTCTTC	CASSRGAPSSYNEQFF
TRBV27	TRBJ2-2	few	TRBD2	TGTGCCAGCAGTAGCAGACTAGCGGGGGGCCACAACACCGGGGAGCTGTTTTTT	CASSSRLAGGHNTGELFF
TRBV7-8	TRBJ2-5	few	TRBD2	TGTGCCAGCGGGAGGGTCCAAGAGACCCAGTACTTC	CASGRVQETQYF
TRBV12-3/TRBV12-4	TRBJ1-3	few	TRBD1	TGTGCCAGCAGCTGGACAGGGGTAGGAAACACCATATATTTT	CASSWTGVGNTIYF
TRBV5-4	TRBJ2-4	many	TRBD1	TGTGCCAGCAGCAAGAGGGGGCGCGAAAACATTCAGTACTTC	CASSKRGRENIQYF